The source of this TCR beta chain is a study of metastatic and nonmetastatic thyroid tumors. Not a single patient had been given any form of treatment at any point before undergoing thyroid surgery. Findings and caveats of the study: TCR beta diversity was reportedly significantly higher in malignant thyroid tumors than benign nodules, in blood and tumor.

This CDR3 region has 15 residues. Per germline, CDR1 ENHRY and CDR2 SYGVKD. The V end was cut by 3 bases, the J end by 4 bases, with 13 bases between. Original methodology: CDR3 differences across clinicopathological groups were used to build a distant-metastasis classifier for papillary thyroid cancer. TCRdb re-analyzed the PCR reads through MiXCR. The V and J calls shown here were made by TCRdb, not taken from the authors' results. Altogether roughly 14,000 clones are present, roughly 25% being singletons, with the ten largest covering roughly 7.1%. This clone was counted ten times or more. As yet, its antigen is unknown.

The source material was tumor tissue. V is TRBV10-3 and J is TRBJ1-5; maybe TRBD1 (5 bases). This TCR was recovered from a female donor with papillary thyroid cancer or a benign thyroid nodule (not recorded which). Some clones in this sample may be carry-over from other donors' samples. CDR3 in amino acids: CAISEQLGQNQPQHF. The CDR3 DNA follows: TGTGCCATCAGTGAACAATTGGGGCAGAATCAGCCCCAGCATTTT.